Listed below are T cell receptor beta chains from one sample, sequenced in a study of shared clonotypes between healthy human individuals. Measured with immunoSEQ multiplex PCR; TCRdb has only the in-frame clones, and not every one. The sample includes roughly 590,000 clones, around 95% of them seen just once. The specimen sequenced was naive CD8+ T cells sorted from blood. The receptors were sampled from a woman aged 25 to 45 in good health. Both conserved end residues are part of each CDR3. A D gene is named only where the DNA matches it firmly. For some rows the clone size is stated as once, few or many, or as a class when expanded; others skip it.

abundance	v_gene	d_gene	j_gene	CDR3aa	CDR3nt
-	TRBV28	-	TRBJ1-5	CAGGGSSNQPQHF	TGTGCCGGAGGGGGAAGTAGCAATCAGCCCCAGCATTTT
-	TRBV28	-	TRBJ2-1	CASSFLLRDFPNEQFF	TGTGCCAGCAGTTTCCTTCTACGGGACTTCCCAAATGAGCAGTTCTTC
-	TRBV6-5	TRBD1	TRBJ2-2	CASSLGQERTGELFF	TGTGCCAGCAGCCTGGGACAGGAGCGCACCGGGGAGCTGTTTTTT
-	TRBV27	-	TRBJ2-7	CASSLSLGLAHEQYF	TGTGCCAGCAGTTTATCTTTGGGACTCGCCCACGAGCAGTACTTC
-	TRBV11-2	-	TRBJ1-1	CASSLDLRREYEAFF	TGTGCCAGCAGCTTAGATCTTAGGCGGGAGTATGAAGCTTTCTTT
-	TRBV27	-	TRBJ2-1	CASAPISYNEQFF	TGTGCCAGCGCCCCTATCTCCTACAATGAGCAGTTCTTC
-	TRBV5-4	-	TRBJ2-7	CASSFFTGSSYEQYF	TGTGCCAGCAGCTTCTTTACAGGGAGCTCCTACGAGCAGTACTTC
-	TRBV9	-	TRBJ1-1	CASSTGGVGEAFF	TGTGCCAGCAGCACCGGGGGTGTGGGGGAAGCTTTCTTT
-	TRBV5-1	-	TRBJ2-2	CASSEDREGTGELFF	TGCGCCAGCAGCGAGGACAGGGAGGGCACCGGGGAGCTGTTTTTT
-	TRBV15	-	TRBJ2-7	CATSSPGTYEQYF	TGTGCCACCAGCAGCCCCGGGACATACGAGCAGTACTTC
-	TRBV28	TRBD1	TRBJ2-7	CASSQTGGPSEQYF	TGTGCCAGCAGCCAGACAGGGGGCCCTTCCGAGCAGTACTTC
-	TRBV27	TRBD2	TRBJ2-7	CASSPAGVTYEQYF	TGTGCCAGCAGTCCAGCGGGAGTGACCTACGAGCAGTACTTC
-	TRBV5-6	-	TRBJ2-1	CASSLRNSGPGNEQFF	TGTGCCAGCAGCTTGAGGAACAGCGGGCCGGGGAATGAGCAGTTCTTC
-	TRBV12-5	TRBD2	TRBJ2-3	CASGATLAGGQDTQYF	TGTGCTAGTGGTGCGACACTAGCGGGAGGTCAAGATACGCAGTATTTT
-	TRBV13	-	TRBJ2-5	CASSFAHVETQYF	TGTGCCAGCAGCTTCGCCCATGTGGAGACCCAGTACTTC
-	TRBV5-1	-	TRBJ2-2	CASSFLSGSPFEELFF	TGCGCCAGCAGCTTTCTGTCCGGGAGTCCGTTCGAGGAGCTGTTTTTT
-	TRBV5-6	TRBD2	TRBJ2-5	CASSPTRGGSLMETQYF	TGTGCCAGCTCACCCACCCGTGGCGGGAGTCTCATGGAGACCCAGTACTTC
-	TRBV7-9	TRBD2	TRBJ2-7	CASSSGTSGLEQYF	TGTGCCAGCAGCTCCGGGACTAGCGGGCTAGAGCAGTACTTC
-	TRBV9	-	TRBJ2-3	CASSVRRGTSTDTQYF	TGTGCCAGCAGCGTCCGTCGGGGGACTAGCACAGATACGCAGTATTTT
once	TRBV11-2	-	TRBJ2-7	CASSLLRGSTYEQYF	TGTGCCAGCAGCTTATTGAGGGGAAGTACCTACGAGCAGTACTTC
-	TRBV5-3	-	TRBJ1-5	CARSLIQGPHPVYSNQPQHF	TGTGCCAGAAGCTTAATACAGGGCCCCCACCCAGTATACAGCAATCAGCCCCAGCATTTT
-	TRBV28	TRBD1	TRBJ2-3	CASSFQGAFDTQYF	TGTGCCAGCAGTTTCCAGGGGGCTTTCGATACGCAGTATTTT
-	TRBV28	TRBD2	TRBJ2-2	CASSSTTSAGELFF	TGTGCCAGCAGTTCAACGACTAGCGCCGGGGAGCTGTTTTTT
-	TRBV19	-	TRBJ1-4	CASSIYEVTNEKLFF	TGTGCCAGTAGTATTTACGAGGTGACTAATGAAAAACTGTTTTTT
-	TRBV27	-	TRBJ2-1	CASSFVISAEQFF	TGTGCCAGCAGTTTTGTAATCTCGGCTGAGCAGTTCTTC
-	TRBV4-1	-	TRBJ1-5	CASSQGGPGNQPQHF	TGCGCCAGCAGCCAAGGGGGCCCTGGCAATCAGCCCCAGCATTTT
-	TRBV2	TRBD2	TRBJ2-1	CASCVERETLSDEQFF	TGTGCCAGCTGTGTTGAGCGGGAGACGCTGTCAGATGAGCAGTTCTTC
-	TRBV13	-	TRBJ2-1	CASSAPGTPNEQFF	TGTGCCAGCAGCGCCCCCGGGACTCCCAATGAGCAGTTCTTC
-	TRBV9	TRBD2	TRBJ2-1	CASSASGSLGDEQFF	TGTGCCAGCAGCGCTAGCGGGAGTCTTGGGGATGAGCAGTTCTTC
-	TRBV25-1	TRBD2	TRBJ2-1	CASSQRLAGRNEQFF	TGTGCCAGCAGCCAAAGACTAGCGGGGCGTAATGAGCAGTTCTTC
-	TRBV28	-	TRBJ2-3	CASSSLRASRTDTQYF	TGTGCCAGCAGTTCCCTGCGGGCGTCACGCACAGATACGCAGTATTTT
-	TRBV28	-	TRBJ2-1	CASSFKGTGYNEQFF	TGTGCCAGCAGTTTCAAGGGGACGGGTTACAATGAGCAGTTCTTC
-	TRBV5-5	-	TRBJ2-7	CASSHPRGTGEMVLYF	TGTGCCAGCAGCCACCCCAGAGGAACGGGAGAGATGGTTTTGTACTTC
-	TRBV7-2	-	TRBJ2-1	CASRPSAGGRYNEQFF	TGTGCCAGCAGGCCCTCCGCCGGGGGGCGGTACAATGAGCAGTTCTTC
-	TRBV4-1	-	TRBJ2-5	CASSQDRTGRQETQYF	TGCGCCAGCAGCCAAGATAGGACGGGACGGCAAGAGACCCAGTACTTC
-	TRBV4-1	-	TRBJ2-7	CASSQDIIAEHTTFPYEQYF	TGCGCCAGCAGCCAAGATATCATAGCGGAGCACACAACTTTCCCCTACGAGCAGTACTTC
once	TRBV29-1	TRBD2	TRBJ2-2	CSVDSLAAGELFF	TGCAGCGTGGACTCCCTAGCGGCCGGGGAGCTGTTTTTT
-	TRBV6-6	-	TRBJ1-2	CASSPGRDSYGYTF	TGTGCCAGCAGCCCCGGGAGAGATTCTTATGGCTACACCTTC
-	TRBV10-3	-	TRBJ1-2	CAISESGPYGYTF	TGTGCCATCAGTGAGTCTGGGCCCTATGGCTACACCTTC
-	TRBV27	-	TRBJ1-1	CASNQARVDINTEAFF	TGTGCCAGCAATCAAGCGAGGGTGGATATAAATACTGAAGCTTTCTTT
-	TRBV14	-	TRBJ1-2	CASSQGRGDSRFYGYTF	TGTGCCAGCAGCCAGGGTAGGGGGGACTCGAGGTTTTATGGCTACACCTTC
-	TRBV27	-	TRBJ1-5	CASSLSIGGIRSNQPQHF	TGTGCCAGCAGTTTATCAATAGGGGGAATCAGGAGCAATCAGCCCCAGCATTTT
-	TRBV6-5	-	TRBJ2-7	CASSYSGTVYEQYF	TGTGCCAGCAGTTACTCAGGGACTGTCTACGAGCAGTACTTC
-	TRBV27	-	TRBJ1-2	CASSPGQSYGYTF	TGTGCCAGCAGTCCCGGACAGAGCTATGGCTACACCTTC
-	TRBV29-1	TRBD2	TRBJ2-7	CSVEDPSGSGGYEQYF	TGCAGCGTTGAAGATCCCAGCGGGAGTGGGGGATACGAGCAGTACTTC